This entry lists 29 T cell receptor beta chains sequenced from one sample in a study of CD4 T cells in relation to SARS-CoV-2 and coronaviruses. Their specific antigens are unknown. The protocol was immunoSEQ multiplex PCR, while the TCRdb copy is restricted to in-frame clones and leaves out a portion. The data hold about 21,000 clones, with over 70% observed a single time. CD4+ T cells from unexposed donors were obtained before the COVID-19 pandemic (2011-2018). CD4+ T cells were isolated from the cells after more than nine days of culture. Sequencing used CD4+ T cells from PBMCs, cultured in vitro. The source of these receptors is a human donor in good health.

This rearrangement joins TRBV6-5 to TRBJ1-5; D is uncertain. V was pared by 9 bases and J by 6 bases, with 18 bases between. The CDR3 is 14 amino acids. Germline CDR1 reads MNHEY; CDR2 reads SVGAGI. CDR3 loop: CASSSPGSGQPQHF. The CDR3 nucleotides are TGTGCCAGTTCGAGCCCGGGATCGGGTCAGCCCCAGCATTTT.

This clone showed up just a few times. J is TRBJ2-1 and V is TRBV10-1; a possible D gene is TRBD2 (6 bases). This CDR3 contains 17 residues. The V end was cut by 2 bases, the J end by 1 base, with 15 bases between. Per the germline V gene, CDR1 is WNHNN and CDR2 is SYGVQD (reference sequence). CDR3 nucleotide sequence: TGCGCCAGCAGTGAGCCCCCAGGCGGGAAGTCCTACAATGAGCAGTTCTTC. It encodes CASSEPPGGKSYNEQFF.

This clone was found a few times. The V and J genes are TRBV5-4 and TRBJ2-2, with D maybe TRBD2 (5 bases). This CDR3 is built from 14 residues. The germline V gene encodes CDR1 SGHNT and CDR2 YYREEE (reference sequence). V was cut by 4 bases and J by 1 base, with 8 bases left in between. Written as DNA, the CDR3 is TGTGCCAGCAGCCCCGGACTGAACACCGGGGAGCTGTTTTTT. Residues: CASSPGLNTGELFF.

This sequence joins TRBV28 and TRBJ2-7; D call uncertain. Germline CDR1 reads MDHEN; CDR2 reads SYDVKM. Trimming took 4 bases from V and 5 from J, leaving 12 bases between them. The CDR3 sequence is 13 residues long. CDR3 region: CASSWRLWDEQYF. DNA of the CDR3: TGTGCCAGCAGTTGGCGGTTATGGGACGAGCAGTACTTC.

The chain uses TRBV5-1 and TRBJ2-1; 8 bases are a match to TRBD2. This CDR3 is 17 amino acids long. Germline values: CDR1 SGHRS, CDR2 YFSETQ. V lost 0 bases to trimming and J lost 0 bases; unmatched junction nucleotides: 5. CDR3 DNA sequence: TGCGCCAGCAGCTTGGGGACTAGCTCACTCTCCTACAATGAGCAGTTCTTC. Protein product: CASSLGTSSLSYNEQFF.

The J gene is TRBJ2-1, the V gene TRBV5-1; TRBD1 matches 7 bases. V lost 3 bases and J lost 5; bases outside the gene matches: 8. The CDR3 consists of 15 residues. Looked up from germline, CDR1 is SGHRS and CDR2 is YFSETQ. CDR3 region: CASSWDSRTDNEQFF. The CDR3 DNA is TGCGCCAGCAGCTGGGACAGCCGTACGGACAATGAGCAGTTCTTC.

This chain links TRBV19 with TRBJ1-5; 9 nucleotides agree with TRBD1. This CDR3 has 15 amino acids. Trimming cost V 0 bases and J 5 bases; bases outside gene matches: 2. CDR1 and CDR2 from the germline V gene are LNHDA and SQIVND (reference sequence). The CDR3 sequence: CASSIDGTGYQPQHF. CDR3 DNA sequence: TGTGCCAGTAGTATAGATGGGACAGGGTATCAGCCCCAGCATTTT.

The chain uses TRBV10-1 and TRBJ2-3; 10 bases match TRBD2. J gave up 1 base and V 3 bases, and 7 bases lay outside the gene matches. CDR3 length: 17 amino acids. The germline V gene has CDR1 WNHNN and CDR2 SYGVQD (reference sequence). CDR3 nucleotide sequence: TGCGCCAGCAGTGAAGAGCGGGAGGGCCGGCGCACAGATACGCAGTATTTT. Its translation: CASSEEREGRRTDTQYF.

This clone was seen only a few times. The genes are TRBV3-1 (or the pseudogene TRBV3-2) and TRBJ1-1; 8 bases map to TRBD1. V shed 8 bases and J 6 bases; nucleotides not matched to a gene: 2. Germline CDR1 and CDR2: LGHDT and YNNKEL (reference sequence). The CDR3 consists of 11 residues. The CDR3 loop reads CASGQGAEAFF. CDR3 DNA sequence: TGTGCCAGCGGACAGGGCGCTGAAGCTTTCTTT.

This clone came up a few times. The chain combines TRBV3-1 (or the pseudogene TRBV3-2) with TRBJ1-2; D is unclear. CDR1 and CDR2 from the germline V gene are LGHDT and YNNKEL (reference sequence). CDR3 length: 14 residues. Trimming left V 0 bases short and J 4 bases short, with 9 bases between. The CDR3: CASSQERYSYGYTF. In DNA, the CDR3 is TGTGCCAGCAGCCAAGAACGATATAGCTATGGCTACACCTTC.

This clone was observed once. V gene TRBV5-1 combines with J gene TRBJ2-5; 7 positions agree with TRBD1. Germline values: CDR1 SGHRS, CDR2 YFSETQ. Unmatched junction bases numbered 3, after V lost 0 bases and J lost 4 bases. The CDR3 consists of 14 residues. Here the CDR3 reads CASSLGPGGETQYF. The DNA of the CDR3 is TGCGCCAGCAGCTTGGGCCCAGGGGGAGAGACCCAGTACTTC.

The chain carries TRBV19 and TRBJ2-1; TRBD1 aligns across 7 bases. V shed 4 bases, J shed 3 bases, and the junction held 9 bases outside the gene matches. This CDR3 is built from 16 residues. CDR1 is LNHDA, CDR2 SQIVND, per germline (reference sequence). Here the CDR3 DNA reads TGTGCCAGTAGTACGGGGATAGGGACAGTCTACAATGAGCAGTTCTTC. It encodes CASSTGIGTVYNEQFF.

The chain uses TRBV2 and TRBJ1-1, with D maybe TRBD1 (6 bases). In germline, CDR1 is SNHLY, CDR2 FYNNEI. CDR3 length: 14 amino acids. V was cut by 9 bases and J by 1 base, with 15 bases left in between. CDR3 bases: TGTGCCAGATCACTAGGGGGGGGGAACACTGAAGCTTTCTTT. Translation gives CARSLGGGNTEAFF.

The rearrangement joins TRBV6-5 to TRBJ2-7, with D uncertain. The V gene's germline CDR1 is MNHEY and CDR2 SVGAGI. The CDR3 is 15 amino acids. V lost 8 bases and J 3 bases, leaving 20 bases between the germline ends. CDR3 DNA sequence: TGTGCCAGCCTACAAACCAACTCCCAGGTCTACGAGCAGTACTTC. It is translated as CASLQTNSQVYEQYF.

CDR3 in amino acids: CASSLEVYNEQFF. The CDR3 coding sequence is TGTGCCAGCAGCTTAGAAGTATACAATGAGCAGTTCTTC. This chain links TRBV7-3 with TRBJ2-1; no clear D gene. This CDR3 has 13 residues. Trimming took 2 bases from V and 4 from J, leaving 6 bases between them. The germline CDR1 and CDR2 sequences are SGHTA and FQGTGA.

The rearrangement joins TRBV9 to TRBJ2-1, with a tentative D call TRBD2 (7 bases). Per the germline V gene, CDR1 is SGDLS and CDR2 is YYNGEE. This CDR3 spans 15 amino acids. With 4 bases removed from V and 7 bases from J, the gap between germline ends came to 18 bases. The CDR3 DNA reads as TGTGCCAGCAGCCTCGGACTAGGGGGTTTTAATGAGCAGTTCTTC. This sequence encodes CASSLGLGGFNEQFF.

V gene TRBV3-1 (or the pseudogene TRBV3-2) combines with J gene TRBJ2-3; 7 bases fit TRBD1. The CDR3 runs 16 residues. The J segment lost 5 bases and the V segment lost 4 bases, leaving 12 bases of the junction unmatched. Per germline, CDR1 LGHDT and CDR2 YNNKEL (reference sequence). The CDR3 sequence is CASSPIGTGAVDTQYF. CDR3 nucleotide sequence: TGTGCCAGCAGCCCGATTGGTACAGGGGCAGTAGATACGCAGTATTTT.

The J gene is TRBJ2-5, the V gene TRBV27; TRBD1 aligns across 8 bases. The CDR3 runs to 16 residues. The germline V gene encodes CDR1 MNHEY and CDR2 SMNVEV (reference sequence). J lost 0 bases, V lost 2 bases, and 5 bases had no gene match. The CDR3 DNA reads as TGTGCCAGCAGTTTACTCGGGACAGGTCACCAAGAGACCCAGTACTTC. Translation gives CASSLLGTGHQETQYF.

This clone was seen more than once but under ten times. The chain has TRBV9 and TRBJ1-1; a possible D gene is TRBD1 (6 bases). The V gene's germline CDR1 is SGDLS and CDR2 YYNGEE. CDR3 length: 17 residues. Trimming stripped 3 bases from V and 4 bases from J, with 22 bases between. The CDR3 sequence is CASSGGLGGYDGTEAFF. The CDR3 DNA sequence: TGTGCCAGCAGCGGGGGGCTGGGAGGGTATGATGGCACTGAAGCTTTCTTT. Combining the CDR3 with reference TRBV9 and TRBJ1-1 gives the whole variable domain DSGVTQTPKHLITATGQRVTLRCSPRSGDLSVYWYQQSLDQGLQFLIQYYNGEERAKGNILERFSAQQFPDLHSELNLSSLELGDSALYFCASSGGLGGYDGTEAFFGQGTRLTVV.

The chain uses TRBV3-1 (or the pseudogene TRBV3-2) and TRBJ2-1; D uncertain. The CDR3 runs 16 residues. Germline V gene sequence: CDR1 LGHDT, CDR2 YNNKEL (reference sequence). V was clipped by 0 bases and J by 1 base, with 10 bases between them. This chain's CDR3 is CASSQERTPSYNEQFF. The CDR3 DNA is TGTGCCAGCAGCCAAGAACGGACCCCGTCCTACAATGAGCAGTTCTTC.

This rearrangement joins TRBV9 to TRBJ1-1; 8 bases map to TRBD1. CDR3 size: 15 residues. The V segment lost 3 bases and the J segment 5 bases; nucleotides outside the gene matches: 9. The V gene's germline CDR1 is SGDLS and CDR2 YYNGEE. CDR3 region: CASSAHPTGVTEAFF. CDR3 nucleotides: TGTGCCAGCAGCGCGCACCCGACAGGGGTTACTGAAGCTTTCTTT.

This clone came up a few times. This chain links TRBV3-1 (or the pseudogene TRBV3-2) with TRBJ2-1, with D tentatively TRBD2 (6 bases). Germline loops: CDR1 LGHDT, CDR2 YNNKEL (reference sequence). The CDR3 extends over 15 amino acids. Trimming stripped 1 base from V and 3 bases from J, with 10 bases between. The CDR3 loop reads CASSQAGTVYNEQFF. CDR3 coding DNA: TGTGCCAGCAGCCAAGCGGGGACTGTCTACAATGAGCAGTTCTTC.

The chain uses TRBV12-3 or TRBV12-4 and TRBJ1-5; D call uncertain. V was pared by 4 bases and J by 3 bases, with 7 bases between. The CDR3 length is 13 residues. CDR3 DNA: TGTGCCAGCAGTTCGCCGAACAATCAGCCCCAGCATTTT. Protein product: CASSSPNNQPQHF.

This clone was found once. V and J are TRBV5-6 and TRBJ2-1, with TRBD2 as a possible D gene (5 bases). CDR3 length: 15 amino acids. Germline-derived CDR1 and CDR2 are SGHDT and YYEEEE. Trimming pared 0 bases from V and 4 bases from J, leaving 11 bases between. The CDR3 DNA follows: TGTGCCAGCAGCTTGGACCATACTAGTTACAATGAGCAGTTCTTC. It is translated as CASSLDHTSYNEQFF. The full variable domain, with the rest looked up from reference TRBV5-6 and TRBJ2-1, is DAGVTQSPTHLIKTRGQQVTLRCSPKSGHDTVSWYQQALGQGPQFIFQYYEEEERQRGNFPDRFSGHQFPNYSSELNVNALLLGDSALYLCASSLDHTSYNEQFFGPGTRLTVL.

The chain recombines TRBV6-6 with TRBJ2-2; 12 positions match TRBD2. The V segment lost 5 bases and the J segment 4 bases; nucleotides outside the gene matches: 17. Per germline, CDR1 MNHNY and CDR2 SVGAGI (reference sequence). This CDR3 is 20 amino acids long. The CDR3 nucleotides read TGTGCCAGCAGTCCAACACCTGGACAGACTAGCGGGAGACGCACCGGGGAGCTGTTTTTT. Protein product: CASSPTPGQTSGRRTGELFF.

The chain combines TRBV7-2 with TRBJ1-5, with TRBD1 as a possible D gene (5 bases). Germline lookup yields CDR1 SGHTA and CDR2 FQGNSA. V lost 6 bases and J 0 bases, leaving 12 bases between the germline ends. CDR3 size: 15 residues. DNA of the CDR3: TGTGCCAGCAGACCGACAGTCTATAGCAATCAGCCCCAGCATTTT. Its translation is CASRPTVYSNQPQHF.

V is TRBV19 and J is TRBJ2-1; TRBD2 matches at 10 bases. This CDR3 region has 15 residues. V shed 1 base and J 9 bases; nucleotides not matched to a gene: 6. In germline, CDR1 is LNHDA, CDR2 SQIVND (reference sequence). Written as DNA, the CDR3 is TGTGCCAGTAGTATAGTGGCTAGCGGGAGTGTTGAGCAGTTCTTC. This translates into CASSIVASGSVEQFF. Together with reference TRBV19 and TRBJ2-1, the CDR3 gives the full variable domain: DGGITQSPKYLFRKEGQNVTLSCEQNLNHDAMYWYRQDPGQGLRLIYYSQIVNDFQKGDIAEGYSVSREKKESFPLTVTSAQKNPTAFYLCASSIVASGSVEQFFGPGTRLTVL.

V gene TRBV9 combines with J gene TRBJ1-1; 10 bases fit TRBD1. From germline, CDR1 is SGDLS and CDR2 YYNGEE. With 6 bases clipped from V and 4 bases from J, the junction kept 9 bases outside the gene matches. The CDR3 spans 15 residues. DNA for the CDR3: TGTGCCAGCACCAGACTAGGGACAGGGGTCACTGAAGCTTTCTTT. Translated: CASTRLGTGVTEAFF.

V usage is TRBV15 and J usage is TRBJ2-3; 10 positions agree with TRBD2. The CDR3 is 17 residues long. Germline CDR1 LNHNV, CDR2 YYDKDF (reference sequence). Trimming took 4 bases from V and 1 from J; bases not matched to a gene: 8. The CDR3 nucleotides read TGTGCCACCAGCAAGTTAGCGGGAGGCGGTGGCACAGATACGCAGTATTTT. This sequence encodes CATSKLAGGGGTDTQYF.